The entry below gives a single TCR beta chain sequence along with its context. The antigen is undetermined. The junction differs from germline at one of its ends, possibly a read error. This sample is part of a study of tumor-infiltrating lymphocytes in primary liver carcinoma. At the level of the study: Each of the samples returned roughly 3.5 to 8 million productive TCRbeta reads (a yield similar across tissue types).

Blood RNA originated from unsorted whole blood, with germline DNA additionally extracted. Overall study findings and caveats: Tumor region pairs outstripped tumor-adjacent and tumor-blood pairs in overlap. There was no comparison of CD4+ and CD8+ repertoires, as samples were bulk unsorted.

The CDR3 loop spans 13 amino acids. Germline CDR1 reads ENHRY; CDR2 reads SYGVKD. Priming with a constant-region primer yielded TCR beta cDNA from around 540 ng total RNA. Slightly modified ARM-PCR, run as three nested multiplex PCR rounds, produced the TCR beta libraries. Forward primers for TRBV1-TRBV30 and a C-beta reverse primer served the first two PCR rounds, at around 9 cycles each. TCRdb fed the multiplex PCR reads into MiXCR, producing one record per CDR3 protein. The sample holds about 350,000 distinct CDR3 sequences; roughly 61% are singletons and the top ten take under 8.5%. The chain uses TRBV10-3 and TRBJ2-5; D could derive from TRBD1 or TRBD2 (7 bases each). The sample consisted of peripheral blood. The source is a man aged 35 to 55 with primary liver carcinoma and hepatitis B virus infection. CDR3 region: CVIRGRAGETQYF. Here the CDR3 DNA reads TGTGTCATCAGGGGGAGGGCCGGAGAGACCCAGTACTTC.